These T cell receptor beta chains were read from a single sample in a study of blood T cell repertoires in COVID-19. Profiled with immunoSEQ multiplex PCR; TCRdb holds only in-frame clones, not every one. The data show hundreds of thousands of clones, more than 75% seen once. Specimen: peripheral blood. The receptors were sampled from a man aged 50 or older with acute or convalescent COVID-19. CDR3s include the opening cysteine and the closing phenylalanine or tryptophan. Each record gives: D gene, clone size, V gene, J gene, CDR3 DNA, CDR3 protein. A D gene is named only where the DNA matches it firmly. Clone size is shown for a subset of rows, as once, few, many or a class of expanded clone.

D: TRBD1; size: once; V: TRBV2; J: TRBJ1-6; DNA: TGTGCCAGCAACGCACAGGGGGAGGTGGATAATTCACCCCTCCACTTT; CDR3: CASNAQGEVDNSPLHF
D: .; size: few; V: TRBV6-5; J: TRBJ1-5; DNA: TGTGCCAGCATTCTCGCCGGGGTAGGTCAGCCCCAGCATTTT; CDR3: CASILAGVGQPQHF
D: .; size: .; V: TRBV6-5; J: TRBJ1-1; DNA: TGTGCCAGCAGTCGACCAACAGGGTTCGGCACTGAAGCTTTCTTT; CDR3: CASSRPTGFGTEAFF
D: .; size: .; V: TRBV5-1; J: TRBJ1-3; DNA: TGCGCCAGCAGCTTGGCACAGACCAGTTTAGTTGGAAACACCATATATTTT; CDR3: CASSLAQTSLVGNTIYF
D: TRBD1; size: .; V: TRBV27; J: TRBJ1-1; DNA: TGTGCCAGCAGTTTAATCGGGACAGTGAACACTGAAGCTTTCTTT; CDR3: CASSLIGTVNTEAFF
D: .; size: .; V: TRBV6-5; J: TRBJ2-7; DNA: TGTGCCAGCAGCCGTACGGTGAGCTCCTACGAGCAGTACTTC; CDR3: CASSRTVSSYEQYF
D: .; size: once; V: TRBV19; J: TRBJ1-5; DNA: TGTGCCAGTAGTATGCTTGGCAGCAATCAGCCCCAGCATTTT; CDR3: CASSMLGSNQPQHF
D: TRBD1; size: .; V: TRBV30; J: TRBJ2-7; DNA: TGTGCCTGGAACCCCCCGGACAGGTTCTACGAGCAGTACTTC; CDR3: CAWNPPDRFYEQYF
D: .; size: .; V: TRBV18; J: TRBJ1-1; DNA: TGTGCCAGCTCACCTGAGTTGGACAGTGAAGCTTTCTTT; CDR3: CASSPELDSEAFF
D: TRBD1; size: .; V: TRBV18; J: TRBJ1-1; DNA: TGTGCCAGCTCTCTTTGGGACAGTTGGACTGAAGCTTTCTTT; CDR3: CASSLWDSWTEAFF
D: .; size: few; V: TRBV21-1; J: TRBJ1-1; DNA: TGTGCCAGCAGCATGGAGGGTACCACTGAAGCTTTCTTT; CDR3: CASSMEGTTEAFF
D: TRBD1; size: .; V: TRBV5-1; J: TRBJ2-2; DNA: TGCGCCAGCAGCTTGCAGGGACAGGGGTCGACCGGGGAGCTGTTTTTT; CDR3: CASSLQGQGSTGELFF
D: .; size: .; V: TRBV2; J: TRBJ1-3; DNA: TGTGCCAGCAGGTTCGCGCCAAACTCTGGAAACACCATATATTTT; CDR3: CASRFAPNSGNTIYF
D: TRBD2; size: .; V: TRBV2; J: TRBJ2-4; DNA: TGTGCCAGCAGGAAAACTAGCGGTTTAGCCAAAAACATTCAGTACTTC; CDR3: CASRKTSGLAKNIQYF
D: .; size: .; V: TRBV6-1; J: TRBJ1-5; DNA: TGTGCCAGCAGTGAAGGGCGGAACAATCAGCCCCAGCATTTT; CDR3: CASSEGRNNQPQHF
D: .; size: .; V: TRBV7-9; J: TRBJ1-4; DNA: TGTGCCAGCAGCTTAATGGGGCTTAATGAAAAACTGTTTTTT; CDR3: CASSLMGLNEKLFF
D: TRBD1; size: .; V: TRBV5-1; J: TRBJ1-6; DNA: TGCGCCAGCAGCTCCCGGACAGGGGATTATAATTCACCCCTCCACTTT; CDR3: CASSSRTGDYNSPLHF
D: .; size: .; V: TRBV6-1; J: TRBJ2-1; DNA: TGTGCCAGCAGTGATCAACTTCTAGCGAGAGGCTCCTACAATGAGCAGTTCTTC; CDR3: CASSDQLLARGSYNEQFF
D: TRBD1; size: .; V: TRBV2; J: TRBJ2-7; DNA: TGTGCCAGCACAGGGGACAGGGGTTCGTACGAGCAGTACTTC; CDR3: CASTGDRGSYEQYF
D: TRBD2; size: .; V: TRBV6-5; J: TRBJ2-5; DNA: TGTGCCAGCCGCCCCGGCGCGGGGGGGCTAAAGACCCAGTACTTC; CDR3: CASRPGAGGLKTQYF
D: .; size: .; V: TRBV2; J: TRBJ2-7; DNA: TGTGCCTCCCTCCGGGACAAGTCCTACGAGCAGTACTTC; CDR3: CASLRDKSYEQYF
D: .; size: .; V: TRBV9; J: TRBJ1-1; DNA: TGTGCCAGCAGCGTAGAGAAGGCGGAAGGCACTGAAGCTTTCTTT; CDR3: CASSVEKAEGTEAFF
D: .; size: .; V: TRBV5-1; J: TRBJ2-7; DNA: TGCGCCAGCAGCTTGGTGGGTGGGGTCGGGGTGTACGAGCAGTACTTC; CDR3: CASSLVGGVGVYEQYF
D: .; size: .; V: TRBV4-2; J: TRBJ1-4; DNA: TGTGCCAGCAGCCAAGCGCGGTTGCCTAATGAAAAACTGTTTTTT; CDR3: CASSQARLPNEKLFF
D: TRBD2; size: .; V: TRBV5-1; J: TRBJ2-1; DNA: TGCGCCAGCAGCTTGGGGACTAGTTACAATGAGCAGTTCTTC; CDR3: CASSLGTSYNEQFF
D: TRBD2; size: .; V: TRBV23-1; J: TRBJ2-7; DNA: TGCGCCAGCAGTCGACTAGCGGACAGCTACGAGCAGTACTTC; CDR3: CASSRLADSYEQYF
D: .; size: .; V: TRBV18; J: TRBJ2-1; DNA: TGTGCCAGCTCACCCGGGACACGCACCTACAATGAGCAGTTCTTC; CDR3: CASSPGTRTYNEQFF
D: .; size: .; V: TRBV18; J: TRBJ1-4; DNA: TGTGCCAGCTCAAGACAAACTAATGAAAAACTGTTTTTT; CDR3: CASSRQTNEKLFF
D: .; size: few; V: TRBV9; J: TRBJ1-1; DNA: TGTGCCAGCAGCGTAGACGGACAATGGGGCGAAGCTTTCTTT; CDR3: CASSVDGQWGEAFF
D: TRBD1; size: .; V: TRBV4-1; J: TRBJ1-2; DNA: TGCGCCAGCAGCCATCCCCCGGGACAGGGGGCAGGTGGCTACACCTTC; CDR3: CASSHPPGQGAGGYTF
D: .; size: .; V: TRBV5-1; J: TRBJ1-1; DNA: TGCGCCAGCAGACAGTGGCAGGCCAACACTGAAGCTTTCTTT; CDR3: CASRQWQANTEAFF
D: TRBD1; size: .; V: TRBV18; J: TRBJ2-1; DNA: TGTGCCAGCTCACTACGGAACACCGGGACAGGGTCCAATGAGCAGTTCTTC; CDR3: CASSLRNTGTGSNEQFF
D: TRBD1; size: .; V: TRBV20-1; J: TRBJ1-5; DNA: TGCAGTGCTAGTTCGGCCGGGACAGGGGACCAGCCCCAGCATTTT; CDR3: CSASSAGTGDQPQHF
D: TRBD1; size: .; V: TRBV27; J: TRBJ1-4; DNA: TGTGCCAGCAGTTGGGACAGGTCGAATGAAAAACTGTTTTTT; CDR3: CASSWDRSNEKLFF
D: TRBD1; size: .; V: TRBV5-1; J: TRBJ2-1; DNA: TGCGCCAGCAGCGTGCCGCCAGGGGGCAATGAGCAGTTCTTC; CDR3: CASSVPPGGNEQFF
D: .; size: .; V: TRBV3-1/TRBV3-2; J: TRBJ1-4; DNA: TGTGCCAGCAGCCGGAACCAACGGGGGGTAGGGGAAAAACTGTTTTTT; CDR3: CASSRNQRGVGEKLFF
D: .; size: once; V: TRBV25-1; J: TRBJ1-6; DNA: TGTGCCAGCAGCCGGACAGCAGTTAATTCACCCCTCCACTTT; CDR3: CASSRTAVNSPLHF
D: .; size: .; V: TRBV5-4; J: TRBJ2-1; DNA: TGTGCCAGCAGCTTGGCGGCCGAGGGTAATGAGCAGTTCTTC; CDR3: CASSLAAEGNEQFF
D: .; size: .; V: TRBV2; J: TRBJ1-1; DNA: TGTGCCAGCAAGGAGGCAATGAACACTGAAGCTTTCTTT; CDR3: CASKEAMNTEAFF
D: .; size: .; V: TRBV11-2; J: TRBJ2-5; DNA: TGTGCCAGCAGCCCGCGTAGGGGCAGGGAGGAAGAGACCCAGTACTTC; CDR3: CASSPRRGREEETQYF
D: .; size: .; V: TRBV6-5; J: TRBJ2-7; DNA: TGTGCCAGCACCCACGGAGGGGCTTCCTACGAGCAGTACTTC; CDR3: CASTHGGASYEQYF
D: .; size: .; V: TRBV13; J: TRBJ1-1; DNA: TGTGCCAGCAGCCCAGGACAGCTGAACACTGAAGCTTTCTTT; CDR3: CASSPGQLNTEAFF
D: .; size: .; V: TRBV2; J: TRBJ2-7; DNA: TGTGCCAGCAAGTCCAGACGAACAGGCGGTTCCTACGAGCAGTACTTC; CDR3: CASKSRRTGGSYEQYF
D: TRBD2; size: .; V: TRBV5-5; J: TRBJ2-2; DNA: TGTGCCAGCAGCTTGGCCTTTGGACTAGCGGGGGCCGGGGAGCTGTTTTTT; CDR3: CASSLAFGLAGAGELFF
D: TRBD2; size: .; V: TRBV11-2; J: TRBJ2-5; DNA: TGTGCCAGCAGCCGAGGGACTAGCGGGGGCGAGACCCAGTACTTC; CDR3: CASSRGTSGGETQYF
D: TRBD2; size: .; V: TRBV27; J: TRBJ2-3; DNA: TGTGCCAGCAGTTTATCGGCCAGCGGGGGTGTATCTGGCACAGATACGCAGTATTTT; CDR3: CASSLSASGGVSGTDTQYF
D: TRBD2; size: .; V: TRBV19; J: TRBJ2-1; DNA: TGTGCCAGTAGTAGCATTAGCGGGGGGCCACAGGAGCAGTTCTTC; CDR3: CASSSISGGPQEQFF
D: TRBD1; size: .; V: TRBV9; J: TRBJ1-1; DNA: TGTGCCAGCAGCGTCCGGGACAGGGGTATGAACACTGAAGCTTTCTTT; CDR3: CASSVRDRGMNTEAFF
D: .; size: .; V: TRBV27; J: TRBJ1-4; DNA: TGTGCCAGCAGTGGTAATGAGGAAAAACTGTTTTTT; CDR3: CASSGNEEKLFF
D: .; size: .; V: TRBV6-5; J: TRBJ1-6; DNA: TGTGCCACTACCGTGAGGCGGGGTTCACCCCTCCACTTT; CDR3: CATTVRRGSPLHF